The 28 T cell receptor beta chains given below trace back to one sample, sequenced in a study of CXCR3-negative and CXCR3-positive naive CD8 T cells. Libraries were UMI-labeled 5' RACE TRB cDNA. No DNA is given; TCRdb re-called the 5' RACE reads and lists each CDR3 protein once. The data include around 40,000 distinct CDR3 sequences; the top ten clones carry around 1.9%. Sequenced: naive CXCR3- CD8+ T cells from blood. Sample subset: CD45RO-CCR7+CD27+CD95- naive CD8+ T cells lacking CXCR3 (TNR3-). These receptors were obtained from a human donor in good health. Some clones in this sample may be carry-over from other donors' samples.

The chain has TRBV2 and TRBJ2-7; TCRdb's D call, TRBD1, is unchecked because there is no DNA. The CDR3 sequence is 13 residues long. Germline-derived CDR1 and CDR2 are SNHLY and FYNNEI. The CDR3 loop reads CASSDRTAYEQYF.

The V and J genes are TRBV5-5 and TRBJ1-1; with no DNA, the TCRdb D assignment of TRBD1 cannot be verified. This CDR3 spans 15 amino acids. Per the germline V gene, CDR1 is SGHKS and CDR2 is YYEKEE (reference sequence). The CDR3 loop reads CASSHRQEGNTEAFF.

The chain uses TRBV7-9 and TRBJ2-7; as DNA is missing, the TRBD2 call by TCRdb cannot be tested. Germline loops: CDR1 SEHNR, CDR2 FQNEAQ (reference sequence). The CDR3 contains 14 residues. The CDR3: CASSYTGLASEQYF.

The V gene is TRBV7-9, the J gene TRBJ2-5; as DNA is missing, the TRBD1 call by TCRdb cannot be tested. CDR1 and CDR2 from the germline V gene are SEHNR and FQNEAQ (reference sequence). The CDR3 has 14 amino acids. CDR3 sequence reads: CASREGGPSETQYF.

This chain links TRBV12-3 or TRBV12-4 with TRBJ2-1; without DNA, the TCRdb call of TRBD1 cannot be checked. This CDR3 is 11 amino acids long. The CDR3 sequence: CASDSDNEQFF.

The chain joins TRBV9 to TRBJ2-2; TCRdb outputs TRBD1, but without DNA this stays unchecked. The CDR3 has 14 amino acids. Germline-derived CDR1 and CDR2 are SGDLS and YYNGEE. CDR3 region: CASSLGASTGELFF.

This chain uses TRBV7-3 with TRBJ2-5; TCRdb proposes TRBD2, but this gene call is untestable without DNA. The CDR3 length is 16 residues. Germline V gene sequence: CDR1 SGHTA, CDR2 FQGTGA. Here the CDR3 reads CASSMGLAGRGETQYF.

The rearrangement joins TRBV7-3 to TRBJ2-1. The CDR3 covers 13 residues. The germline gives CDR1 SGHTA, CDR2 FQGTGA. CDR3 sequence reads: CASSLIVDNEQFF.

The chain uses TRBV29-1 and TRBJ2-3; checking the TCRdb D call of TRBD1 is not possible without DNA. The germline V gene has CDR1 SQVTM and CDR2 ANQGSEA. CDR3 length equals 15 residues. This CDR3 is CSVEDWGERTDTQYF.

The chain couples TRBV12-3 or TRBV12-4 to TRBJ2-7. This CDR3 region has 12 residues. The CDR3 spells CASRRLLSEQYF.

The V call is TRBV6-4, the J call TRBJ2-1. The length of the CDR3 is 15 residues. CDR1 MRHNA and CDR2 SNTAGT come from the germline V gene. CDR3 protein: CASSRTDTSYNEQFF.

The chain uses TRBV2 and TRBJ2-1; TCRdb calls TRBD1, which cannot be checked without DNA. The CDR3 loop spans 11 amino acids. Germline V lookup: CDR1 SNHLY, CDR2 FYNNEI. The CDR3 reads CASNTGTGQFF.

This rearrangement joins TRBV29-1 to TRBJ2-2; TCRdb proposes TRBD1, but this gene call is untestable without DNA. The CDR3 covers 14 residues. The V gene's germline CDR1 is SQVTM and CDR2 ANQGSEA. CDR3 amino acids: CSVEAGLGTGELFF.

V gene TRBV7-9 combines with J gene TRBJ2-7; TCRdb's assignment of TRBD2 cannot be checked, as there is no DNA. Germline V gene lookup returns CDR1 SEHNR and CDR2 FQNEAQ (reference sequence). The CDR3 spans 15 residues. This chain's CDR3 is CASSSSGRAFHEQYF.

The chain joins TRBV7-9 to TRBJ2-7; the TCRdb D gene call, TRBD1, has no DNA to confirm it. CDR1 and CDR2 from the germline V gene are SEHNR and FQNEAQ (reference sequence). The CDR3 contains 14 residues. Here the CDR3 reads CASSLGRGIYEQYF.

V gene TRBV5-1 combines with J gene TRBJ2-2; with no DNA, the TCRdb D assignment of TRBD1 cannot be verified. From germline, CDR1 is SGHRS and CDR2 YFSETQ. The CDR3 sequence is 17 residues long. CDR3 loop: CASSWGQAQPNTGELFF.

This chain connects TRBV5-1 to TRBJ1-5; TCRdb names TRBD1, which stays unverified in the absence of DNA. This CDR3 has 13 amino acids. Germline CDR1 SGHRS, CDR2 YFSETQ. CDR3: CASPGQHNQPQHF.

V and J are TRBV7-3 and TRBJ2-1; without DNA, the TCRdb call of TRBD2 cannot be checked. The CDR3 is 16 residues long. The germline gives CDR1 SGHTA, CDR2 FQGTGA. CDR3 sequence reads: CASSLGTSGPYNEQFF.

This rearrangement joins TRBV6-5 to TRBJ2-5; checking the TCRdb D call of TRBD1 is not possible without DNA. CDR1 and CDR2 from the germline V gene are MNHEY and SVGAGI. This CDR3 spans 16 amino acids. The CDR3 reads CASSYSRTTPVETQYF.

V is TRBV6-5 and J is TRBJ2-7; absent DNA, TCRdb's TRBD2 call cannot be checked. Looked up from germline, CDR1 is MNHEY and CDR2 is SVGAGI. The CDR3 extends over 13 amino acids. CDR3 in amino acids: CASSAGTYYEQYF.

The CDR3: CAISEWDRGPDGYTF. The chain couples TRBV10-3 to TRBJ1-2; the D call from TCRdb, TRBD1, cannot be confirmed without DNA. The CDR3 loop spans 15 amino acids. Per the germline V gene, CDR1 is ENHRY and CDR2 is SYGVKD.

This clonotype counts as medium-sized (0.01 to 0.1%) by frequency. The V and J genes are TRBV6-5 and TRBJ1-1. CDR1 MNHEY and CDR2 SVGAGI come from the germline V gene. CDR3 length: 13 amino acids. The chain's CDR3 is CASSYLTETEAFF.

The V and J genes are TRBV4-1 and TRBJ2-5. Germline CDR1 MGHRA, CDR2 YSYEKL. This CDR3 has 11 amino acids. This CDR3 reads CATSSEETQYF.

The chain joins TRBV4-3 to TRBJ2-1; TCRdb returns TRBD2, unconfirmable since there is no DNA. The CDR3 has 16 amino acids. In germline, CDR1 is LGHNA, CDR2 YSLEER. Here the CDR3 reads CASSQEGGAPYNEQFF.

The chain is built from TRBV4-1 and TRBJ2-2; TCRdb reports TRBD1, a call that lacks DNA to check it against. The CDR3 length is 18 residues. Germline-derived CDR1 and CDR2 are MGHRA and YSYEKL. CDR3 loop: CASSQDPGVSEKVGELFF.

The chain combines TRBV10-3 with TRBJ1-4; the TCRdb D gene call, TRBD1, has no DNA to confirm it. CDR1 and CDR2 from the germline V gene are ENHRY and SYGVKD. CDR3 size: 11 residues. The CDR3 sequence: CASGTAEKLFF.

This chain joins TRBV13 and TRBJ1-2; TCRdb's D call, TRBD1, is unchecked because there is no DNA. CDR3 length: 15 amino acids. Germline CDR1 reads PRHDT; CDR2 reads FYEKMQ (reference sequence). This CDR3 reads CASSGQDTLGHGYTF.

The chain employs TRBV5-5 and TRBJ2-2; TCRdb selects TRBD1, and the lack of DNA leaves this call unchecked. The CDR3 sequence is 17 residues long. Germline values: CDR1 SGHKS, CDR2 YYEKEE (reference sequence). CDR3 sequence: CASSLYGTFVNTGELFF.